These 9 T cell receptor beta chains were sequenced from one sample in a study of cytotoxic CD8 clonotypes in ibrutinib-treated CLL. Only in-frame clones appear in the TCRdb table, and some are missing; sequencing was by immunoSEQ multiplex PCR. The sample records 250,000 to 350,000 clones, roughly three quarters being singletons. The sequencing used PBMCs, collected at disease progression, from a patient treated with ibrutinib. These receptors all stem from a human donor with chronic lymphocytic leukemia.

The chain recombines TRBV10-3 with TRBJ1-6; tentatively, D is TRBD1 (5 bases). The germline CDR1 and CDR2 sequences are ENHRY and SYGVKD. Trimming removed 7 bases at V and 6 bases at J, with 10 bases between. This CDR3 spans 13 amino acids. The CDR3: CAIKTDLNSPLHF. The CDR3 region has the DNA TGTGCCATCAAGACAGATCTTAATTCACCCCTCCACTTT.

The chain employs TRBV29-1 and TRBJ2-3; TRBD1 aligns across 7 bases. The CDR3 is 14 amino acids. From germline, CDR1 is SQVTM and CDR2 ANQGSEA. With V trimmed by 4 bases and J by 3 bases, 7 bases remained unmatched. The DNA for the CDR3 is TGCAGCGTTGGGGCGACAGGGACGACAGATACGCAGTATTTT. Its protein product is CSVGATGTTDTQYF.

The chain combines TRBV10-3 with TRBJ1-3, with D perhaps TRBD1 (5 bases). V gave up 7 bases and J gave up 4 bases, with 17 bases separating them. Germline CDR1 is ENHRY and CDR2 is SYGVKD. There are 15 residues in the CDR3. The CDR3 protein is CAITQTERRGNTIYF. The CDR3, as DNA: TGTGCCATCACTCAGACAGAGAGGAGGGGAAACACCATATATTTT.

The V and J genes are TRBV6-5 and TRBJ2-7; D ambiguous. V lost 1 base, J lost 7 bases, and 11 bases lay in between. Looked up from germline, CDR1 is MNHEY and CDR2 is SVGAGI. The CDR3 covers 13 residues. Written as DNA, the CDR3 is TGTGCCAGCAGTTACTACCAGAAGGAAGAGCAGTACTTC. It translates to CASSYYQKEEQYF.

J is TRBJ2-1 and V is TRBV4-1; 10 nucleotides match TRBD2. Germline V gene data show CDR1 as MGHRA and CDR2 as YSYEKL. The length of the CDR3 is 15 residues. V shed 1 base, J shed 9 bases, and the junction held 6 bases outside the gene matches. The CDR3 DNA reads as TGCGCCAGCAGCCAAGGTCTAGCGGGAGTTGGTGAGCAGTTCTTC. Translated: CASSQGLAGVGEQFF.

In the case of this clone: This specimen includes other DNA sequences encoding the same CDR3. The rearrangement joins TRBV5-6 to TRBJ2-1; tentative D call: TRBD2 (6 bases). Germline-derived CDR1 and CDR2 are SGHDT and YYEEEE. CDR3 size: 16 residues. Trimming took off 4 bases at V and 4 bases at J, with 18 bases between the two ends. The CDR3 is CASSRWDRAGYNEQFF. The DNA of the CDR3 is TGTGCCAGCAGCCGGTGGGATAGGGCGGGGTACAATGAGCAGTTCTTC.

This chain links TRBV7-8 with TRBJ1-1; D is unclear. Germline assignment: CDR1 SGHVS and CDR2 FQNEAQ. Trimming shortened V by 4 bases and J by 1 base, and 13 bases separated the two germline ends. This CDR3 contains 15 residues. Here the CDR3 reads CASSYNNWGNTEAFF. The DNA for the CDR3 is TGTGCCAGCAGCTACAATAACTGGGGGAACACTGAAGCTTTCTTT.

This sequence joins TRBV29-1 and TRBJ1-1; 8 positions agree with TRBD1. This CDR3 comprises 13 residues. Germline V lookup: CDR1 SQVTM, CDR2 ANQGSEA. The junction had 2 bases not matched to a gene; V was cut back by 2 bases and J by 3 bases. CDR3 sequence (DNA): TGCAGCGTTGAACCACAGGGGGACACTGAAGCTTTCTTT. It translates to CSVEPQGDTEAFF.

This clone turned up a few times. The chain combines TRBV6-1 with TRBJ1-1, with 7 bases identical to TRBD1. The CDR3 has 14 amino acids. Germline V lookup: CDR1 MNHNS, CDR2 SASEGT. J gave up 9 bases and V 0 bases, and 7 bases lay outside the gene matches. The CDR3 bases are TGTGCCAGCAGTGAAGCCCTACGGACAGGAAAAGCTTTCTTT. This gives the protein CASSEALRTGKAFF.